This T cell receptor beta chain was documented in a study of blood T cell repertoires in COVID-19. Measured with immunoSEQ multiplex PCR; TCRdb has only the in-frame clones, and not every one. The sample contains about 64,000 clones, roughly 82% of which appear only once. The CDR3 totals 14 residues. Between the trimmed V and J ends, which lost 6 bases and 4 bases, there was a span of 18 bases. Germline CDR1 reads GTSNPN; CDR2 reads SVGIG (reference sequence). Specimen: peripheral blood. This TCR came from a woman aged 55 to 70 with acute or convalescent COVID-19. This chain links TRBV30 with TRBJ1-1, with no clear D. DNA for the CDR3: TGTGCCTGTTACTCCGGGATACGAAGCACTGAAGCTTTCTTT. Amino acid sequence: CACYSGIRSTEAFF.